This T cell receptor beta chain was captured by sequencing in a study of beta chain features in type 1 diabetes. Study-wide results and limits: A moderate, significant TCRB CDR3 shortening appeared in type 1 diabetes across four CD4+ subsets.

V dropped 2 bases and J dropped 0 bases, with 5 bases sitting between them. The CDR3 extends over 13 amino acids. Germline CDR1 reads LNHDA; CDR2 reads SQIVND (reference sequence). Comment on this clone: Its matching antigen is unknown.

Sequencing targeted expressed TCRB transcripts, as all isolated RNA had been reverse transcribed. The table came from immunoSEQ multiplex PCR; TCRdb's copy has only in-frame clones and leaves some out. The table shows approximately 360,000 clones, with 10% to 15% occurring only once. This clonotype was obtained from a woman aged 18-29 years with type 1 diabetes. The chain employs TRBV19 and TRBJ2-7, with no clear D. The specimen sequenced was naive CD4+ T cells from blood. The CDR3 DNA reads TGTGCCAGTAGTATATCCGGCTCCTACGAGCAGTACTTC. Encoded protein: CASSISGSYEQYF.